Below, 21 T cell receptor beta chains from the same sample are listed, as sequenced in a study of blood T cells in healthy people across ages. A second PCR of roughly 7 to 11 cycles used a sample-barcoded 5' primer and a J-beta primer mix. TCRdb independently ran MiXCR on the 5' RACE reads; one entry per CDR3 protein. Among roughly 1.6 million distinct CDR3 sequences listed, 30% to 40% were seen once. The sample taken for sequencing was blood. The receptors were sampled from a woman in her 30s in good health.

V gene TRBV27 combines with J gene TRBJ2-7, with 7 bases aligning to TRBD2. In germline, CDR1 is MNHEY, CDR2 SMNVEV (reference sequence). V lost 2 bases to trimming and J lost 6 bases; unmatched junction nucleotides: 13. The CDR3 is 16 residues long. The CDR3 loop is CASSLRASSGRTEQYF. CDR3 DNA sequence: TGTGCCAGCAGTTTAAGGGCTTCTAGCGGACGGACCGAGCAGTACTTC.

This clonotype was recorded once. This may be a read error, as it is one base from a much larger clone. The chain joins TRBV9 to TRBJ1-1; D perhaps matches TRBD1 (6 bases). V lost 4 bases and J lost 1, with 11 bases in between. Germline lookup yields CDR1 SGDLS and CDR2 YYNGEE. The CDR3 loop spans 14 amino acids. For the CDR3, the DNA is TGTGCCAGCAGCCCCCGACAGGAGAACACTGAAGCTTTCTTT. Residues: CASSPRQENTEAFF.

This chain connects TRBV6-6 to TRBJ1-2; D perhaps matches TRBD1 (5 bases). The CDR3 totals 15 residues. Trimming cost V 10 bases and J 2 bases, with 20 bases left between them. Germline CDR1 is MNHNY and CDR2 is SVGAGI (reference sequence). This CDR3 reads CATNRKTQGNYGYTF. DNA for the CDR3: TGTGCCACCAATCGGAAGACTCAGGGAAACTATGGCTACACCTTC.

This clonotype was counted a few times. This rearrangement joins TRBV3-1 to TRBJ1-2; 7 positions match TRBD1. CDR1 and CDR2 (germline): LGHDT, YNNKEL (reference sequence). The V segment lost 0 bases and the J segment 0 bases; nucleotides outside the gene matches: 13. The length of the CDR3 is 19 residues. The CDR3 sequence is CASSQDAYYSDRSNYGYTF. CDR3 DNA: TGTGCCAGCAGCCAAGATGCCTACTATTCGGACAGGTCTAACTATGGCTACACCTTC. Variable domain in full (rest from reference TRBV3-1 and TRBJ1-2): DTAVSQTPKYLVTQMGNDKSIKCEQNLGHDTMYWYKQDSKKFLKIMFSYNNKELIINETVPNRFSPKSPDKAHLNLHINSLELGDSAVYFCASSQDAYYSDRSNYGYTFGSGTRLTVV.

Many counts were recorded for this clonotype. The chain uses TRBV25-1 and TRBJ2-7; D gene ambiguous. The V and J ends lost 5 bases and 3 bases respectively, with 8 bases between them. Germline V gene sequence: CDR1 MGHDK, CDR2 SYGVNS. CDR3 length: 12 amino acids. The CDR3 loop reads CASSSPFYEQYF. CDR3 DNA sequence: TGTGCCAGCAGTTCACCCTTCTACGAGCAGTACTTC.

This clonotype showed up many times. The CDR3 sequence: CASSQEPLAGGGPNEQYF. DNA for the CDR3: TGCGCCAGCAGCCAAGAACCGCTAGCGGGAGGCGGTCCCAACGAGCAGTACTTC. V gene TRBV4-1 combines with J gene TRBJ2-7, with 11 bases aligning to TRBD2. Per germline, CDR1 MGHRA and CDR2 YSYEKL. The CDR3 contains 18 residues. With V trimmed by 0 bases and J by 5 bases, 12 bases remained unmatched.

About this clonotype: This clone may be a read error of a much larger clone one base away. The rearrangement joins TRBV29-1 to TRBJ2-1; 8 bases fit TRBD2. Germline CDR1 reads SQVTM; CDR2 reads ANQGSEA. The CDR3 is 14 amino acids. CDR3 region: CSVQGLAGYSEQFF. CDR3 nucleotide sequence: TGCAGCGTTCAGGGGCTAGCGGGCTACAGTGAGCAGTTCTTC.

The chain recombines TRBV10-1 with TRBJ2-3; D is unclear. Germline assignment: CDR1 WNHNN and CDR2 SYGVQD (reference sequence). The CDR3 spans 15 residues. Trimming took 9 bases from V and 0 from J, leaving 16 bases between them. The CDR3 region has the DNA TGCGCCAGAAACCCCGCCATCACTAGCACAGATACGCAGTATTTT. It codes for CARNPAITSTDTQYF.

The CDR3 region has the DNA TGTGCCTGGGCTAGGGACAGACTCAACTATGGCTACACCTTC. Amino acid sequence: CAWARDRLNYGYTF. The gene calls are TRBV30 and TRBJ1-2, with TRBD1 identical over 7 bases. Germline V gene sequence: CDR1 GTSNPN, CDR2 SVGIG (reference sequence). Trimming cost V 5 bases and J 2 bases; bases outside gene matches: 8. The CDR3 length is 14 residues.

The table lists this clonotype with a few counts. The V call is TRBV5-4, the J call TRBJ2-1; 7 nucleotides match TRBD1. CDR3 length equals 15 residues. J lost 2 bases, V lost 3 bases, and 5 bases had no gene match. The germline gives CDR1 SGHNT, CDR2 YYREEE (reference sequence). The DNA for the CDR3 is TGTGCCAGCAGCTCGACACAGGGGACCTACAATGAGCAGTTCTTC. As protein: CASSSTQGTYNEQFF.

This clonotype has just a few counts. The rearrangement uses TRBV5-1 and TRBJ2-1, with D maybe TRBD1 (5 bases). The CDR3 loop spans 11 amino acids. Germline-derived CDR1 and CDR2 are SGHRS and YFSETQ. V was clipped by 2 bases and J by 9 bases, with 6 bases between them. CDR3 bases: TGCGCCAGCAGCTTCCAGGGTGAGCAGTTCTTC. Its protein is CASSFQGEQFF.

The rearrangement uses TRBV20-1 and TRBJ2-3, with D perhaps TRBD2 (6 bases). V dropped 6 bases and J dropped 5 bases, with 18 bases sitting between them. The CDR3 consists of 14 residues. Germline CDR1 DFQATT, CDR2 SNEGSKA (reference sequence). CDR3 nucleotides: TGCAGTGCCTCCCCGCGGGATTGGGGAGATACGCAGTATTTT. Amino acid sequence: CSASPRDWGDTQYF.

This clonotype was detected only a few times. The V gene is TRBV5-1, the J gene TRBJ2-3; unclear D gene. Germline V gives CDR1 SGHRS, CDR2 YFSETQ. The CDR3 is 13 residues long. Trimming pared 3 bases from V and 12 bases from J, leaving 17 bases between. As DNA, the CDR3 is TGCGCCAGCAGCTGGGATACAATATCCACACAGTATTTT. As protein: CASSWDTISTQYF.

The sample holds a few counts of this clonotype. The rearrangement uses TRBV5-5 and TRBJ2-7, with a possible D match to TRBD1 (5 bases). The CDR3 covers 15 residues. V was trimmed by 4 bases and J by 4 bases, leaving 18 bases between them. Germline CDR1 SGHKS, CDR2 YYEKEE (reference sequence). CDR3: CASSPGRFRGYEQYF. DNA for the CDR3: TGTGCCAGCAGCCCGGGCCGCTTTAGGGGTTACGAGCAGTACTTC.

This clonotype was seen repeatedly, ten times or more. The CDR3 is CASSLNGREDTQYF. The CDR3 DNA reads as TGTGCCAGCAGCCTGAATGGACGTGAAGATACGCAGTATTTT. V is TRBV7-9 and J is TRBJ2-3; D is uncertain. Germline V lookup: CDR1 SEHNR, CDR2 FQNEAQ (reference sequence). The germline V and J ends were trimmed by 5 bases and 5 bases, with 14 bases remaining between them. There are 14 residues in the CDR3.

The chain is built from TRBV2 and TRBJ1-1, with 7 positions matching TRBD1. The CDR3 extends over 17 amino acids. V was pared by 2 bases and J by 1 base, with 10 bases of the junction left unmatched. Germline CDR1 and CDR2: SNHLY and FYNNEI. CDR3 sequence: CASSELSGQAENTEAFF. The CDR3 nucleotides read TGTGCCAGCAGTGAACTCTCCGGACAGGCAGAGAACACTGAAGCTTTCTTT. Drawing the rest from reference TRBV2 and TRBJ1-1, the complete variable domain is EPEVTQTPSHQVTQMGQEVILRCVPISNHLYFYWYRQILGQKVEFLVSFYNNEISEKSEIFDDQFSVERPDGSNFTLKIRSTKLEDSAMYFCASSELSGQAENTEAFFGQGTRLTVV.

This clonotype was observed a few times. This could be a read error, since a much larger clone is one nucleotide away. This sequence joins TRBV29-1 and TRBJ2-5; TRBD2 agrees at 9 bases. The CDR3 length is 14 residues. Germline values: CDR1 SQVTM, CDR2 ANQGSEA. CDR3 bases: TGCAGCGTTGATGTCGCGGGAGGGCGGGAGACCCAGTGCTTC. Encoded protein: CSVDVAGGRETQCF.

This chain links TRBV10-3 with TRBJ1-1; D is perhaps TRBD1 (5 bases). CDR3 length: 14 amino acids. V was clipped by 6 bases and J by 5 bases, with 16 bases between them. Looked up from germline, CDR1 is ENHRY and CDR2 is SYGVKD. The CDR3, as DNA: TGTGCCATCAGCTGGGGTCCTGGGGGGACTGAAGCTTTCTTT. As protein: CAISWGPGGTEAFF.

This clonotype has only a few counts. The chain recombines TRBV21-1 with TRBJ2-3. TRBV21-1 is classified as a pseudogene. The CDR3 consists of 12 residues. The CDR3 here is CASGLWGDTQYF. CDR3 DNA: TGTGCCAGCGGGCTATGGGGAGATACGCAGTATTTT.

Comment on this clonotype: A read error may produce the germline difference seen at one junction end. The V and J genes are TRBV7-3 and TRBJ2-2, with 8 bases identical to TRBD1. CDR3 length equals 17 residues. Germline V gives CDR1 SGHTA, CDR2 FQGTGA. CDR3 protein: CSSSLASGTGNTGELFF. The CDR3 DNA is TGTTCCAGCAGTTTGGCTTCCGGGACAGGGAACACCGGGGAGCTGTTTTTT.

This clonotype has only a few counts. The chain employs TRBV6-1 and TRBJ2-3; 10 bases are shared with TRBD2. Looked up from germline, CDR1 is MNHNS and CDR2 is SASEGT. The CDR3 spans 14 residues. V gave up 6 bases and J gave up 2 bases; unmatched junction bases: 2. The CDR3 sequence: CASRGLATTDTQYF. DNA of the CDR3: TGTGCCAGCAGGGGACTAGCGACCACAGATACGCAGTATTTT.